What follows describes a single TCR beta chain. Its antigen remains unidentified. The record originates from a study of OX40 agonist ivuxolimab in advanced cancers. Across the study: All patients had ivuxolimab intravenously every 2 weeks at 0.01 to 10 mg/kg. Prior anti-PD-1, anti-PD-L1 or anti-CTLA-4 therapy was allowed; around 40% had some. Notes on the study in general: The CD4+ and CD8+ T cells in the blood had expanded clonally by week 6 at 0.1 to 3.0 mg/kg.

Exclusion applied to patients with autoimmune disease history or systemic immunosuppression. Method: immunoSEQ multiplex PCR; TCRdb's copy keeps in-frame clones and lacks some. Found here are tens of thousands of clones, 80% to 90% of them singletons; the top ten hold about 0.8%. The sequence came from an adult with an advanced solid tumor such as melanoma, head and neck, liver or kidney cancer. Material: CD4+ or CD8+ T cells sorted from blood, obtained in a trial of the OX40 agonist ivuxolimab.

The CDR3 nucleotides are TGTGCCAGCAGTCGAACGGGACAGGGAATAGGGGAGCAGTACTTC. This sequence encodes CASSRTGQGIGEQYF. The chain carries TRBV6-5 and TRBJ2-7; 9 positions agree with TRBD1. The CDR3 has 15 amino acids. V trimming: 5 bases; J trimming: 7 bases; junction bases outside the gene matches: 12. Germline CDR1 reads MNHEY; CDR2 reads SVGAGI.